This TCR beta chain is from a study of regulatory T cells in long-lasting Graves disease. Per germline, CDR1 ENHRY and CDR2 SYGVKD. Losses at the gene ends were 3 bases for V and 3 bases for J; bases not matched to a gene: 1. The CDR3 is made up of 14 amino acids. Assembly of TCR beta libraries relied on iRepertoire HTBI primers together with Arm-PCR of CDR3 regions. From the multiplex PCR reads, TCRdb called clonotypes with MiXCR, one entry per CDR3 protein. The table shows about 540,000 distinct CDR3 sequences, with roughly 12% occurring only once. This clonotype was detected ten times or more. Stated time point: newly diagnosed GD, antithyroid drugs for less than 3 months. Preparation of the TCR library used RNA extracted from PBMCs. This sample was shared with a second study, whose subject was T cells in Graves' hyperthyroidism and ophthalmopathy. This second study says: Uncontrolled infection, other autoimmune disease, pregnancy or lactation disqualified patients from enrolment.

This chain connects TRBV10-3 to TRBJ2-7; TRBD2 matches at 11 bases. The sequence was obtained from a man under 40 with Graves disease. Sample: peripheral blood mononuclear cells (PBMCs), taken at new diagnosis, from a patient treated with antithyroid drugs. The chain's CDR3 is CAISEGTSGYEQYF. DNA of the CDR3: TGTGCCATCAGTGAAGGGACTAGCGGCTACGAGCAGTACTTC.